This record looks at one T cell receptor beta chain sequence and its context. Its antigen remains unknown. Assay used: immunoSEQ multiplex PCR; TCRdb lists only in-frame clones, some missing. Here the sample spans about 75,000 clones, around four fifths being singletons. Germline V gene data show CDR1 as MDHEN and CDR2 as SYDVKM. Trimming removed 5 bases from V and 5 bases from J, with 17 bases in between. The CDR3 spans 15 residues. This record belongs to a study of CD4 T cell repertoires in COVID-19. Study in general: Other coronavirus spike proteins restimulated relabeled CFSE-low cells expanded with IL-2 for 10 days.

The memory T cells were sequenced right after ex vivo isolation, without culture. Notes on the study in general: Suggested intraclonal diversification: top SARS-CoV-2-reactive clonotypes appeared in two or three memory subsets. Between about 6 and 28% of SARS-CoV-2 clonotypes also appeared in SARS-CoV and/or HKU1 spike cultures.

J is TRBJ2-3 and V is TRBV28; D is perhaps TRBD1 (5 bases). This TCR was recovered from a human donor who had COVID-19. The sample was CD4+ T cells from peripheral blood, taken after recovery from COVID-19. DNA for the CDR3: TGTGCCAGCAGTCGACAGACTCCCGGCGGAGATACGCAGTATTTT. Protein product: CASSRQTPGGDTQYF.